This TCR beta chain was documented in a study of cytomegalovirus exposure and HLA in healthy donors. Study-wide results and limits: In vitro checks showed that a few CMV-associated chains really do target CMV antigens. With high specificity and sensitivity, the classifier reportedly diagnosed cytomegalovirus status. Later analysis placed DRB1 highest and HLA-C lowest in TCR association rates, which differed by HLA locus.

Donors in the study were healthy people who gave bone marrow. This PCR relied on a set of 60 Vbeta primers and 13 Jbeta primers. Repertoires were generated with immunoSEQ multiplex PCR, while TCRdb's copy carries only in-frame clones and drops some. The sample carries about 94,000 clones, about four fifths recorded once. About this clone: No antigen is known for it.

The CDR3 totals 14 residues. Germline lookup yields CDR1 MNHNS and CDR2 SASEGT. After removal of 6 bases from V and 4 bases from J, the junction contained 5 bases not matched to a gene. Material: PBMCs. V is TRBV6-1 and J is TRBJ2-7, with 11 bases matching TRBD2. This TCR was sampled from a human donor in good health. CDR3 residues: CASRLAGGTYEQYF. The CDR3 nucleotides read TGTGCCAGCAGGCTAGCGGGAGGAACATACGAGCAGTACTTC.